One sample yielded the 27 T cell receptor beta chains listed below, sequenced in a study of T cells in Graves' hyperthyroidism and ophthalmopathy. TCR beta CDR3 regions were amplified from RNA transcripts. The TCR CDR3 was amplified in a first-round RT-PCR using the HTBI primer set. One entry per CDR3 protein, called by TCRdb with MiXCR from the multiplex PCR reads. The sample holds under 500,000 distinct CDR3 sequences; around 15% are singletons and the top ten take 28%. Sequenced material: blood. The receptors shown here come from a man aged 50 to 60 with Graves' ophthalmopathy.

This clonotype was detected ten times or more. The V and J genes are TRBV2 and TRBJ2-7; D might be TRBD2 (5 bases). The germline V and J ends were trimmed by 3 bases and 7 bases, with 19 bases remaining between them. The germline CDR1 and CDR2 sequences are SNHLY and FYNNEI. CDR3 size: 15 residues. CDR3 sequence (DNA): TGTGCCAGCAGTGATCTGGCCATGGACTCGTGGGAGCAGTACTTC. It specifies CASSDLAMDSWEQYF.

This clonotype was counted many times. V is TRBV2 and J is TRBJ2-5; perhaps TRBD1 as D (8 bases). V was clipped by 4 bases and J by 5 bases, with 14 bases between them. CDR1 and CDR2 from the germline V gene are SNHLY and FYNNEI. The CDR3 runs 14 residues. The CDR3 protein is CASSAHRGGETQYF. The DNA for the CDR3 is TGTGCCAGCAGTGCCCACAGGGGGGGGGAGACCCAGTACTTC.

The J gene is TRBJ1-5, the V gene TRBV11-2; 7 bases match TRBD1. The CDR3 contains 16 residues. The V gene's germline CDR1 is SGHAT and CDR2 FQNNGV. V shed 1 base, J shed 3 bases, and the junction held 6 bases outside the gene matches. The CDR3 here is CASSLGGRGINQPQHF. CDR3 DNA: TGTGCCAGCAGCTTAGGAGGCAGGGGGATCAATCAGCCCCAGCATTTT.

This clonotype was observed a handful of times. DNA of the CDR3: TGTGCCAGCAGCACCTGGACAGATAATCAGCCCCAGCATTTT. As protein: CASSTWTDNQPQHF. The rearrangement links TRBV7-8 to TRBJ1-5; D may be TRBD1 (6 bases). This CDR3 has 14 amino acids. V was pared by 5 bases and J by 4 bases, with 12 bases between. CDR1 and CDR2 (germline): SGHVS, FQNEAQ.

This clonotype has more than one count but fewer than ten. The chain carries TRBV27 and TRBJ2-7; TRBD1 or TRBD2 may be the D gene (5 bases each). Trimming shortened V by 0 bases and J by 3 bases, and 12 bases separated the two germline ends. Germline assignment: CDR1 MNHEY and CDR2 SMNVEV (reference sequence). CDR3 length equals 15 residues. CDR3 sequence reads: CASSLSTVGVYEQYF. In DNA, the CDR3 is TGTGCCAGCAGTTTATCAACTGTGGGGGTCTACGAGCAGTACTTC.

CDR3 sequence reads: CASRGQSYTEAFF. DNA for the CDR3: TGTGCCAGCAGGGGACAGTCTTACACTGAAGCTTTCTTT. This chain links TRBV6-1 with TRBJ1-1; 7 bases match TRBD1. This CDR3 is built from 13 residues. Germline CDR1 and CDR2: MNHNS and SASEGT. J lost 3 bases, V lost 6 bases, and 4 bases had no gene match.

Only a few counts were recorded for this clonotype. V and J are TRBV20-1 and TRBJ1-1; the D is unclear. The CDR3 has 10 residues. V lost 3 bases, J lost 6 bases, and 5 bases lay in between. Germline assignment: CDR1 DFQATT and CDR2 SNEGSKA (reference sequence). As DNA, the CDR3 is TGCAGTGCTAGTGGCGCTGAAGCTTTCTTT. Translating gives CSASGAEAFF.

This clonotype was recorded at least ten times. The V and J genes are TRBV9 and TRBJ1-2, with 7 bases aligning to TRBD1. V lost 4 bases to trimming and J lost 5 bases; unmatched junction nucleotides: 5. Germline CDR1 reads SGDLS; CDR2 reads YYNGEE. There are 13 residues in the CDR3. The DNA for the CDR3 is TGTGCCAGCAGCCCGACAGGGCCTTATGGCTACACCTTC. Its protein is CASSPTGPYGYTF.

This clonotype was recorded many times. The chain is built from TRBV30 and TRBJ1-3; D unclear. Germline V gives CDR1 GTSNPN, CDR2 SVGIG (reference sequence). V shed 0 bases and J shed 1 base, with 13 bases lying between them. The length of the CDR3 is 16 residues. The CDR3 DNA sequence: TGTGCCTGGAGTGTAAAGTCCTGGGCATCTGGAAACACCATATATTTT. The encoded protein is CAWSVKSWASGNTIYF.

Many counts were recorded for this clonotype. V is TRBV28 and J is TRBJ1-4; 10 nucleotides align to TRBD1. Germline loops: CDR1 MDHEN, CDR2 SYDVKM. The junction had 11 bases not matched to a gene; V was cut back by 8 bases and J by 8 bases. CDR3 length equals 15 residues. This CDR3 is CASRLPGQGQEKLFF. CDR3 in DNA: TGTGCCAGCCGATTACCGGGACAGGGGCAGGAAAAACTGTTTTTT.

A remark on this clonotype: Given a much more abundant clone one base away, this may be a read error. The chain links TRBV20-1 to TRBJ2-7; tentatively, D is TRBD2 (5 bases). Germline lookup yields CDR1 DFQATT and CDR2 SNEGSKA (reference sequence). CDR3 length: 15 amino acids. The V and J ends lost 6 bases and 1 base respectively, with 19 bases between them. CDR3 loop: CSADGMSRGSYEQYF. CDR3 DNA sequence: TGCAGTGCGGATGGGATGAGCCGGGGTTCCTACGAGCAGTACTTC.

This clonotype was seen many times. This sequence joins TRBV5-6 and TRBJ1-5; no clear D gene. The CDR3 extends over 15 amino acids. CDR1 and CDR2 from the germline V gene are SGHDT and YYEEEE. Trimming left V 4 bases short and J 5 bases short, with 16 bases between. CDR3: CASSALGTGDQPQHF. The CDR3 DNA sequence: TGTGCCAGCAGCGCGTTGGGAACCGGGGATCAGCCCCAGCATTTT.

This clonotype was observed at least ten times. CDR3 in DNA: TGTGCCTGGAGTAGGGACAGTTACAATGAGCAGTTCTTC. Protein: CAWSRDSYNEQFF. The chain links TRBV30 to TRBJ2-1; TRBD1 matches 7 bases. Germline V CDR1 and CDR2: GTSNPN, SVGIG (reference sequence). The CDR3 consists of 13 residues. Losses at the gene ends were 2 bases for V and 4 bases for J; bases not matched to a gene: 2.

At least ten counts were recorded for this clonotype. The chain carries TRBV6-2 or TRBV6-3 and TRBJ2-1; 7 positions agree with TRBD2. Per the germline V gene, CDR1 is MNHEY and CDR2 is SVGEGT. The CDR3 is 19 amino acids. With V trimmed by 3 bases and J by 3 bases, 17 bases remained unmatched. The CDR3 protein is CASSYLSGMGDEVYNEQFF. The CDR3 region has the DNA TGTGCCAGCAGTTATCTCAGCGGGATGGGGGACGAGGTCTACAATGAGCAGTTCTTC.

This clonotype was found many times. This rearrangement joins TRBV7-9 to TRBJ2-5, with D tentatively TRBD2 (6 bases). Germline assignment: CDR1 SEHNR and CDR2 FQNEAQ (reference sequence). Trimming cost V 2 bases and J 7 bases, with 20 bases left between them. This CDR3 comprises 16 residues. The CDR3 DNA sequence: TGTGCCAGCAGCTTAACCCGGGGACTGTACGGCCCGACCCAGTACTTC. It yields the protein CASSLTRGLYGPTQYF.

This clonotype was counted between two and nine times. This chain connects TRBV5-1 to TRBJ1-5; no reliable D call. This CDR3 is 13 amino acids long. Per germline, CDR1 SGHRS and CDR2 YFSETQ. With 4 bases removed from V and 5 bases from J, the gap between germline ends came to 10 bases. CDR3 sequence reads: CASSTGVDQPQHF. In DNA form, the CDR3 reads TGCGCCAGCAGCACGGGAGTTGATCAGCCCCAGCATTTT. The whole variable domain, remainder taken from reference TRBV5-1 and TRBJ1-5, is KAGVTQTPRYLIKTRGQQVTLSCSPISGHRSVSWYQQTPGQGLQFLFEYFSETQRNKGNFPGRFSGRQFSNSRSEMNVSTLELGDSALYLCASSTGVDQPQHFGDGTRLSIL.

This clonotype was counted only a few times. As DNA, the CDR3 is TGCGCCAGCAGCCCGTATGCAACTAATGAAAAACTGTTTTTT. Protein sequence: CASSPYATNEKLFF. The rearrangement uses TRBV5-1 and TRBJ1-4; D gene ambiguous. V was clipped by 4 bases and J by 0 bases, with 7 bases between them. CDR1 is SGHRS and CDR2 is YFSETQ in the germline V gene. This CDR3 comprises 14 residues.

Many counts were recorded for this clonotype. The chain carries TRBV27 and TRBJ1-6; unclear D gene. The CDR3 runs 14 residues. V was cut by 2 bases and J by 8 bases, with 10 bases left in between. Per the germline V gene, CDR1 is MNHEY and CDR2 is SMNVEV (reference sequence). The CDR3 here is CASSLDGLYSPLHF. CDR3 nucleotide sequence: TGTGCCAGCAGTTTAGACGGTCTCTATTCACCCCTCCACTTT.

The V gene is TRBV2, the J gene TRBJ1-1; D possibly corresponds to TRBD1 (5 bases). The CDR3 length is 13 residues. Germline V gene sequence: CDR1 SNHLY, CDR2 FYNNEI. V was shortened by 4 bases and J by 5 bases, with 11 bases between the two germline ends. The CDR3 nucleotides read TGTGCCAGCAGTGGGGACTATAGGACTGAAGCTTTCTTT. Translation gives CASSGDYRTEAFF.

This clonotype occurred many times. The CDR3 nucleotides read TGTGCCAGCAGCCAAAGGTTCGGGTATGGCTACACCTTC. This codes for CASSQRFGYGYTF. V gene TRBV3-1 combines with J gene TRBJ1-2; D is ambiguous. Trimming shortened V by 2 bases and J by 5 bases, and 9 bases separated the two germline ends. The CDR3 totals 13 residues. The germline gives CDR1 LGHDT, CDR2 YNNKEL (reference sequence).

This clonotype appeared many times. This chain connects TRBV11-2 to TRBJ2-3; 11 nucleotides line up with TRBD2. The CDR3 is 15 residues long. V gave up 2 bases and J gave up 4 bases; unmatched junction bases: 2. The germline gives CDR1 SGHAT, CDR2 FQNNGV. In DNA form, the CDR3 reads TGTGCCAGCAGCTTAACTAGCGGGAGCGCAGATACGCAGTATTTT. Encoded protein: CASSLTSGSADTQYF.

This clonotype has ten or more counts. The chain employs TRBV6-1 and TRBJ1-1; D not certain. From germline, CDR1 is MNHNS and CDR2 SASEGT. The CDR3 runs 13 residues. V dropped 7 bases and J dropped 7 bases, with 16 bases sitting between them. The CDR3 bases are TGTGCCAGCACCCCGTCGTTTGGGAATGAAGCTTTCTTT. Amino acids: CASTPSFGNEAFF.

This clonotype has ten or more counts. This sequence joins TRBV6-1 and TRBJ2-3, with 9 nucleotides matching TRBD2. Germline assignment: CDR1 MNHNS and CDR2 SASEGT. V gave up 6 bases and J gave up 4 bases; unmatched junction bases: 5. The CDR3 spans 14 residues. In DNA, the CDR3 is TGTGCCAGCAGGATTAGCGGGAGCTCAGATACGCAGTATTTT. It yields the protein CASRISGSSDTQYF.

This clonotype has a count of ten or more. CDR3: CASSVRHSEAFF. CDR3 DNA: TGTGCCAGCAGCGTCAGACACAGTGAAGCTTTCTTT. The chain has TRBV3-1 and TRBJ1-1; D not certain. V dropped 5 bases and J dropped 7 bases, with 11 bases sitting between them. The V gene's germline CDR1 is LGHDT and CDR2 YNNKEL (reference sequence). The CDR3 runs to 12 residues.

The table lists this clonotype with many counts. V is TRBV5-8 and J is TRBJ2-3, with D possibly TRBD2 on 5 matching bases. This CDR3 is 16 amino acids long. Trimming left V 0 bases short and J 5 bases short, with 16 bases between. Germline CDR1 SGHTS, CDR2 YDEGEE. CDR3 nucleotide sequence: TGTGCCAGCAGCTTGGCCGGGCTAGCCTTTCGAGATACGCAGTATTTT. Protein product: CASSLAGLAFRDTQYF.

The J gene is TRBJ1-2, the V gene TRBV28; D unclear. CDR1 and CDR2 from the germline V gene are MDHEN and SYDVKM. There are 12 residues in the CDR3. Trimming cost V 6 bases and J 8 bases, with 13 bases left between them. CDR3 protein: CASSRSGGGYTF. DNA of the CDR3: TGTGCCAGCAGCCGCTCGGGAGGGGGCTACACCTTC.

The V call is TRBV7-9, the J call TRBJ2-3, with 11 bases lining up with TRBD2. V trimming: 5 bases; J trimming: 0 bases; junction bases outside the gene matches: 7. This CDR3 is built from 17 residues. The germline V gene encodes CDR1 SEHNR and CDR2 FQNEAQ (reference sequence). In nucleotides, the CDR3 is TGTGCCAGCAGCGACCTTAGGACTAGCGGGAGCACAGATACGCAGTATTTT. This translates into CASSDLRTSGSTDTQYF.